The rows below give T cell receptor beta chains drawn from one sample of a study of blood T cell repertoires in COVID-19. Measured with immunoSEQ multiplex PCR; TCRdb has only the in-frame clones, and not every one. The table has some 170,000 clones, 75% to 85% seen once. The sequencing input was PBMCs or T cells enriched from blood (not recorded which). These receptors all come from a man aged 45-65 years who had recovered from COVID-19. The CDR3 runs from the conserved cysteine through the conserved F or W. A D gene is named only where the DNA matches it firmly. The listing skips clone size in some rows; elsewhere it reads once, few, many or a size class.

-	-	TRBV2	TRBJ1-5	CASNRDSDQPQHF	TGTGCCAGCAACCGGGATTCAGATCAGCCCCAGCATTTT
-	TRBD2	TRBV7-6	TRBJ2-1	CASSLAQSSGRYSYNEQFF	TGTGCCAGCAGCTTAGCGCAGTCTAGCGGGCGATACTCCTACAATGAGCAGTTCTTC
-	TRBD2	TRBV5-1	TRBJ2-5	CASSPLAGGRETQYF	TGCGCCAGCAGCCCACTAGCGGGGGGCAGGGAGACCCAGTACTTC
few	TRBD1	TRBV30	TRBJ1-1	CAWSVLAGGAEAFF	TGTGCCTGGAGTGTACTGGCAGGGGGAGCTGAAGCTTTCTTT
-	-	TRBV28	TRBJ1-6	CASMWGLSSPLHF	TGTGCCAGCATGTGGGGGCTTAGTTCACCCCTCCACTTT
-	TRBD2	TRBV9	TRBJ2-2	CASSPGGANTGELFF	TGTGCCAGCAGCCCCGGGGGGGCTAACACCGGGGAGCTGTTTTTT
-	TRBD2	TRBV18	TRBJ2-5	CASSSGTTETQYF	TGTGCCAGCTCGTCAGGGACTACAGAGACCCAGTACTTC
-	TRBD1	TRBV29-1	TRBJ1-4	CSVGDRGLDEKLFF	TGCAGCGTCGGAGACAGGGGGCTGGATGAAAAACTGTTTTTT
once	TRBD1	TRBV25-1	TRBJ1-2	CASSGRTGGYGYTF	TGTGCCAGCAGTGGGCGGACAGGGGGCTATGGCTACACCTTC
-	TRBD1	TRBV6-1	TRBJ1-4	CASSEGQGVGSSEKLFF	TGTGCCAGCAGTGAGGGACAGGGCGTAGGTTCATCTGAAAAACTGTTTTTT
-	TRBD1	TRBV18	TRBJ2-7	CASSRSGQLYEQYF	TGTGCCAGCTCACGCTCGGGACAGCTCTACGAGCAGTACTTC
-	TRBD1	TRBV10-3	TRBJ1-1	CAISESTGGEAFF	TGTGCCATCAGTGAGTCGACAGGGGGTGAAGCTTTCTTT
few	-	TRBV5-6	TRBJ2-7	CASSLVVTGEQYF	TGTGCCAGCAGCTTGGTGGTGACAGGCGAGCAGTACTTC